Listed below are T cell receptor beta chains from one sample, sequenced in a study of beta chain features in type 1 diabetes. Sequencing used immunoSEQ multiplex PCR; TCRdb keeps in-frame clones, though not all of them. The table records hundreds of thousands of clones, over 25% of them present only once. The sample consisted of naive CD4+ T cells from blood. These receptors were taken from a man between 18 and 35 years old in good health. CDR3s include the opening cysteine and the closing phenylalanine or tryptophan. D genes are given only for firm matches. Not all rows give a size; the values are once, few, many and, for expanded clones, a class.

V	D	J	size	CDR3	DNA
TRBV7-3	TRBD1	TRBJ2-5	-	CASSRTGSQETQYF	TGTGCCAGCAGCAGGACAGGGAGTCAAGAGACCCAGTACTTC
TRBV4-1	TRBD2	TRBJ2-5	-	CASSQVAGVETQYF	TGCGCCAGCAGCCAAGTAGCGGGCGTAGAGACCCAGTACTTC
TRBV5-4	-	TRBJ2-6	-	CASGKNRAGANVLTF	TGTGCCAGCGGAAAAAACAGGGCTGGGGCCAACGTCCTGACTTTC
TRBV20-1	-	TRBJ2-7	-	CSADTGYEQYF	TGCAGTGCTGATACAGGGTACGAGCAGTACTTC
TRBV5-6	-	TRBJ1-5	few	CASSLEGSYQPQHF	TGTGCCAGCAGCTTGGAGGGCTCTTATCAGCCCCAGCATTTT
TRBV4-2	-	TRBJ2-1	few	CASSQVRGHEQFF	TGTGCCAGCAGCCAAGTCAGGGGACATGAGCAGTTCTTC
TRBV20-1	-	TRBJ2-7	-	CSAIKLSEQYF	TGCAGTGCAATCAAACTGAGCGAGCAGTACTTC
TRBV4-1	TRBD1	TRBJ2-1	-	CASSPGQGSYNEQFF	TGCGCCAGCAGCCCCGGACAGGGGTCCTACAATGAGCAGTTCTTC
TRBV29-1	-	TRBJ2-4	-	CSGGTDLVQYF	TGCAGCGGAGGGACGGACTTAGTTCAGTACTTC
TRBV29-1	TRBD2	TRBJ2-1	few	CSVGRLAGPWGNEQFF	TGCAGCGTTGGCAGACTAGCGGGACCGTGGGGCAATGAGCAGTTCTTC
TRBV12-5	TRBD1	TRBJ2-5	-	CASGPTGSETQYF	TGTGCTAGTGGTCCGACAGGGTCAGAGACCCAGTACTTC
TRBV29-1	TRBD1	TRBJ1-2	-	CSVISRGDYGYTF	TGCAGCGTTATATCCAGGGGGGACTATGGCTACACCTTC
TRBV29-1	TRBD1	TRBJ2-5	-	CSVSQEGQGFRRAIGSYF	TGCAGCGTTTCTCAGGAGGGACAGGGATTCAGAAGGGCCATAGGAAGCTACTTC
TRBV4-3	-	TRBJ2-3	-	CASSRRGGSTDTQYF	TGCGCCAGCAGCCGACGGGGCGGGAGCACAGATACGCAGTATTTT
TRBV5-1	-	TRBJ2-5	-	CASSLGQETQYF	TGCGCCAGCAGCTTAGGACAAGAGACCCAGTACTTC
TRBV28	-	TRBJ2-1	few	CATRVGDTYNEQFF	TGTGCCACCAGAGTTGGGGACACCTACAATGAGCAGTTCTTC
TRBV9	-	TRBJ1-1	-	CASSVDWDTEAFF	TGTGCCAGCAGCGTAGACTGGGACACTGAAGCTTTCTTT
TRBV7-2	-	TRBJ2-7	-	CASSFWGNSYEQYF	TGTGCCAGCAGCTTTTGGGGAAATTCCTACGAGCAGTACTTC
TRBV7-2	TRBD2	TRBJ2-3	-	CASSVAASGRRTDTQYF	TGTGCCAGCAGCGTAGCGGCTAGCGGGAGGAGAACAGATACGCAGTATTTT
TRBV2	TRBD2	TRBJ2-1	-	CASCPTSGPYNEQFF	TGTGCCAGCTGCCCGACTAGCGGCCCCTACAATGAGCAGTTCTTC
TRBV25-1	TRBD1	TRBJ1-5	-	CATSPGGGRGQPQHF	TGTGCCACCTCTCCAGGGGGCGGCCGTGGGCAGCCCCAGCATTTT
TRBV13	-	TRBJ2-7	-	CASSKAPGYEQYF	TGTGCCAGCAGCAAGGCCCCCGGCTACGAGCAGTACTTC
TRBV29-1	TRBD1	TRBJ2-3	-	CSVGSRGDRGYF	TGCAGCGTTGGGAGCCGCGGGGACAGGGGGTATTTT
TRBV2	-	TRBJ2-5	few	CASSGQGRETQYF	TGTGCCAGCAGTGGCCAGGGCCGAGAGACCCAGTACTTC
TRBV5-1	-	TRBJ2-7	-	CASSLERPYEQYF	TGCGCCAGCAGCTTGGAGCGGCCCTACGAGCAGTACTTC
TRBV29-1	TRBD1	TRBJ2-7	-	CSVAGQGGGEQYF	TGCAGCGTTGCCGGACAGGGCGGAGGTGAGCAGTACTTC
TRBV14	-	TRBJ2-4	-	CASSQGAGGNIQYF	TGTGCCAGCAGCCAAGGGGCCGGGGGAAACATTCAGTACTTC
TRBV9	-	TRBJ2-2	-	CASSVGTPNTGELFF	TGTGCCAGCAGCGTAGGGACCCCGAACACCGGGGAGCTGTTTTTT
TRBV7-8	-	TRBJ2-1	once	CASHGGYNEQFF	TGTGCCAGCCACGGGGGATACAATGAGCAGTTCTTC
TRBV18	TRBD2	TRBJ2-7	-	CASSPLGGSYEQYF	TGTGCCAGCTCACCACTCGGCGGGAGCTACGAGCAGTACTTC
TRBV18	TRBD1	TRBJ1-2	-	CASSPDRGEGYTF	TGTGCCAGCTCACCGGACAGGGGAGAAGGCTACACCTTC
TRBV7-2	-	TRBJ2-4	-	CASSLVELAKNIQYF	TGTGCCAGCAGCTTAGTTGAGCTAGCCAAAAACATTCAGTACTTC
TRBV5-4	TRBD1	TRBJ2-6	-	CASSLRAGTAISGANVLTF	TGTGCCAGCAGCTTGCGGGCCGGGACAGCGATCTCTGGGGCCAACGTCCTGACTTTC
TRBV30	-	TRBJ2-7	-	CAWGQTGSLSEQYF	TGTGCCTGGGGTCAGACCGGGAGTCTTAGCGAGCAGTACTTC
TRBV30	-	TRBJ1-4	few	CAWSSGLKLFF	TGTGCCTGGAGTTCCGGGCTAAAACTGTTTTTT